Listed below are T cell receptor beta chains from one sample, sequenced in a study of control samples from healthy donors and cancer patients. Data came from immunoSEQ multiplex PCR; TCRdb stores just in-frame clones and leaves some out. The repertoire holds some 100,000 clones, with 80% to 90% as singletons. What was sequenced was blood. These receptors were collected from a man aged 25 to 45 in good health. Each CDR3 is given with its conserved first and last residue.

j_call v_call cdr3_aa
TRBJ2-5 TRBV4-1 CASSQEGSPETQYF
TRBJ1-5 TRBV27 CASSSPSSPQHF
TRBJ1-1 TRBV28 CASRGTGRGNTEAFF
TRBJ1-3 TRBV11-1 CASSDRRGENTIYF
TRBJ1-2 TRBV30 CAWSVNRMPNYGYTF
TRBJ2-5 TRBV29-1 CSVIRAQETQYF
TRBJ2-3 TRBV19 CASSYSGRGSTDTQYF
TRBJ2-3 TRBV14 CASSKRTGTDGHTQYF
TRBJ1-5 TRBV9 CASSVDTNQPQHF
TRBJ2-7 TRBV12-3/TRBV12-4 CASSSLYEQYF
TRBJ1-6 TRBV2 CASNPALRNSPLHF
TRBJ2-7 TRBV28 CASSLRRDSPEQYF
TRBJ1-2 TRBV7-9 CASSQDGYGYTF
TRBJ1-5 TRBV3-1/TRBV3-2 CASSQSRGTVQSSPQHF
TRBJ1-2 TRBV5-4 CASSYAPGQGVVYGYTF
TRBJ1-5 TRBV6-2/TRBV6-3 CASSWGTGGYQPQHF
TRBJ1-2 TRBV30 CAWSPYTRGDGYTF
TRBJ1-1 TRBV19 CASSIPGQRRSTEAFF
TRBJ1-1 TRBV9 CASSVGLGNTEAFF
TRBJ1-1 TRBV21-1 CASSTVLSETEAFF
TRBJ1-5 TRBV6-2/TRBV6-3 CASSYPGPAGGSNQPQHF
TRBJ2-2 TRBV7-3 CASSYLTGELFF
TRBJ2-5 TRBV5-1 CASSSSGGLETQYF
TRBJ2-7 TRBV6-6 CASRPSGTNYEQYF
TRBJ2-1 TRBV6-1 CASSVGTDLSYNEQFF
TRBJ1-1 TRBV6-5 CASSREASTEAFF
TRBJ1-1 TRBV5-1 CASSYGQATEAFF
TRBJ1-3 TRBV9 CASSVESRGAPGGF
TRBJ2-1 TRBV7-2 CASSPYPVSGLYNEQFF
TRBJ1-2 TRBV11-2 CASSLTSSVLGTANGYTF
TRBJ2-5 TRBV5-4 CASSLVGTSRTETQYF
TRBJ2-1 TRBV3-1/TRBV3-2 CASSLERDPLTSSYNEQFF
TRBJ2-7 TRBV6-5 CASSSGVLSSYEQYF
TRBJ1-1 TRBV24-1 CATSKSGQGHTEAFF
TRBJ2-7 TRBV30 CAWSVRTGVEQYF
TRBJ1-6 TRBV4-1 CASSQWGGSPPLHF
TRBJ2-3 TRBV4-2 CASSQDQGTSLGDTQYF
TRBJ1-4 TRBV28 CASNPPGGGKEKLFF
TRBJ1-5 TRBV10-3 CAISESIVERQRIGNQPQHF
TRBJ2-1 TRBV7-8 CASSSGTGGSNEQFF
TRBJ2-5 TRBV5-1 CASSLAPAETQYF
TRBJ2-1 TRBV7-9 CASSSRRTSGNEQFF
TRBJ1-2 TRBV19 CASSGTEGNYGYTF
TRBJ1-6 TRBV5-5 CASSLTGPNSPLHF
TRBJ2-7 TRBV28 CASSPAGGPTYEQYF
TRBJ2-5 TRBV4-2 CASSHGGGQETQYF
TRBJ1-1 TRBV6-1 CASSENPMGGTEAFF
TRBJ2-7 TRBV12-5 CASGLAGAEQYF
TRBJ2-3 TRBV27 CASSLLGQGTDTQYF